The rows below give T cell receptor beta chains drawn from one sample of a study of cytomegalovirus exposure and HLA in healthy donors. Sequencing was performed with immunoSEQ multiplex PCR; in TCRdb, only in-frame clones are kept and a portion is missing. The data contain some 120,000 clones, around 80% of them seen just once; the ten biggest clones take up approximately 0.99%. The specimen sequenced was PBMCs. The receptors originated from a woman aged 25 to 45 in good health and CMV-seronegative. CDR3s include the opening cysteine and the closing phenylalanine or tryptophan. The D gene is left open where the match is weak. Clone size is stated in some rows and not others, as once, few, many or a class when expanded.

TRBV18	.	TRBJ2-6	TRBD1	TGTGCCAGCTCACCAAGGACAGGGGCCTCTGGGGCCAACGTCCTGACTTTC	CASSPRTGASGANVLTF
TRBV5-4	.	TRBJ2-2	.	TGTGCCAGCAGCTTGGGTAGCGTGAACACCGGGGAGCTGTTTTTT	CASSLGSVNTGELFF
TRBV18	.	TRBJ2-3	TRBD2	TGTGCCAGCTCACCACCCGGGGGTAGCGGGGCCAAAGATACGCAGTATTTT	CASSPPGGSGAKDTQYF
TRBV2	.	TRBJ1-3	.	TGTGCCAGCAGGCCCACAGGTTCTGGAAACACCATATATTTT	CASRPTGSGNTIYF
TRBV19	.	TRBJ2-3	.	TGTGCCAGTAGCCTCTCAGATACGCAGTATTTT	CASSLSDTQYF
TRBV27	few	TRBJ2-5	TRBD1	TGTGCCAGCAGTTTATATTACCCCATGGGACAGAAAGAGACCCAGTACTTC	CASSLYYPMGQKETQYF
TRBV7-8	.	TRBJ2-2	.	TGTGCCAGCAGCTTAGACGTCAGGGGCGGGAACACCGGGGAGCTGTTTTTT	CASSLDVRGGNTGELFF
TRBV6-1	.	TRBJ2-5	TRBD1	TGTGCCAGCAGTGAAGCAAGGGGGACAGGGTCGGGAGAGACCCAGTACTTC	CASSEARGTGSGETQYF
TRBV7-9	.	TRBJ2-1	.	TGTGCCAGCAGCTTATATCAGGACAATGAGCAGTTCTTC	CASSLYQDNEQFF
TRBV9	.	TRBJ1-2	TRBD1	TGTGCCAGCAGCTTCTCGCCCGGACAGGACTATGGCTACACCTTC	CASSFSPGQDYGYTF
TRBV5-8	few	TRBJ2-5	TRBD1	TGTGCCAGCAGCTTGGAGGGACAGGGGCCTTTATTCGAGACCCAGTACTTC	CASSLEGQGPLFETQYF
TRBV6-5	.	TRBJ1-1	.	TGTGCCTGCTACGGGGTTGAGGGCACTGAAGCTTTCTTT	CACYGVEGTEAFF
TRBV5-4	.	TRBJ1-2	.	TGTGCCAGCACCTGGGGGGGTGACTATGGCTACACCTTC	CASTWGGDYGYTF
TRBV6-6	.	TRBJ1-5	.	TGTGCCAGCAGGGCAGCGGGCAATCAGCCCCAGCATTTT	CASRAAGNQPQHF
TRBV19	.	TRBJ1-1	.	TGTGCCAGTAGTACCCCAGCAGGGATGAACACTGAAGCTTTCTTT	CASSTPAGMNTEAFF
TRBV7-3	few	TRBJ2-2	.	TGTGCCAGCAGCACCCAGGGTGTGGGCACCGGGGAGCTGTTTTTT	CASSTQGVGTGELFF
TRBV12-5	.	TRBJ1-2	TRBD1	TGTGCTAGTGGTTTGGTGACAGGGGCTTCCTATGGCTACACCTTC	CASGLVTGASYGYTF
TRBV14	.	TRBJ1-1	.	TGTGCCAGCAGCCAAGTGGGAGGGTCTGAAGCTTTCTTT	CASSQVGGSEAFF
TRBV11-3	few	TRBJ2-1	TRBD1	TGTGCCAGCAGCTTACCTGGGACAGGGGGTAATGAGCAGTTCTTC	CASSLPGTGGNEQFF
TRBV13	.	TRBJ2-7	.	TGTGCCAGCAGCTACCGACAGCGAACCTACGAGCAGTACTTC	CASSYRQRTYEQYF
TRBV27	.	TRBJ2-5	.	TGTGCCAGCAGTTTAGACTGGACTTACCAAGAGACCCAGTACTTC	CASSLDWTYQETQYF
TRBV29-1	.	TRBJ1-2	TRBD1	TGCAGCGTTGAGCGACAGGGTCATGGCTACACCTTC	CSVERQGHGYTF
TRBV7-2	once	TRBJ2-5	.	TGTGCCAGCAGCCCAGAGAGGAGAGAGACCCAGTACTTC	CASSPERRETQYF
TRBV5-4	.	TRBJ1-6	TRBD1	TGTGCCAGCAGCAAACCCGGGACAGGGTCGAATTCACCCCTCCACTTT	CASSKPGTGSNSPLHF
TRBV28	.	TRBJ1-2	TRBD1	TGTGCCAGCACCCAGGGGGTCCGGAACTATGGCTACACCTTC	CASTQGVRNYGYTF
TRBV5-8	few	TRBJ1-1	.	TGTGCCAGCAGCTTAGGCGGGACGGTGAACACTGAAGCTTTCTTT	CASSLGGTVNTEAFF
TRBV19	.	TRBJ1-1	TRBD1	TGTGCCAGTACTAGGGGGCGTTTAGGGGGAGAAACTGAAGCTTTCTTT	CASTRGRLGGETEAFF
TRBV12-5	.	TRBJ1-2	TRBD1	TGTGCTAGTGGTTTGGGTGAGGGGGCAGACTACACCTTC	CASGLGEGADYTF
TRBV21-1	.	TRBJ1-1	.	TGTGCCAGCAGCAAAGTGGTGGAGGGAGGCACTGAAGCTTTCTTT	CASSKVVEGGTEAFF
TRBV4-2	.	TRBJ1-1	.	TGTGCCAGCAGCCAACCACAGGCCGCGGGGGGAGCTTCCTTT	CASSQPQAAGGASF
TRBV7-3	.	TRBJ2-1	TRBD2	TGTGCCAGCAGCTCGACTAGCGGGATATACAATGAGCAGTTCTTC	CASSSTSGIYNEQFF
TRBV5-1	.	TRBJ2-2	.	TGCGCCAGCATAATTGCAGGGTTCGGCACCGGGGAGCTGTTTTTT	CASIIAGFGTGELFF
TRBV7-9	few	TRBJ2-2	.	TGTGCCAGCAGCTTAGATGTAGAGACCGGGGAGCTGTTTTTT	CASSLDVETGELFF
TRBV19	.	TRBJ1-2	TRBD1	TGTGCCAGTATCCGAGGGACAGGGGGCTTCGTGGGCTATGGCTACACCTTC	CASIRGTGGFVGYGYTF
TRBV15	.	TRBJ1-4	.	TGTGCCACCAGCAGAGAGGAGGGAGCTAATGAAAAACTGTTTTTT	CATSREEGANEKLFF
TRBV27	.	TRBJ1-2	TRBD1	TGTGCCAGCAGTAGGGTCCCGGGACAGGGCTGGATCCGCTACACCTTC	CASSRVPGQGWIRYTF
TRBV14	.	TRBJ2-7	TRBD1	TGTGCCAGCAGCCAAGGGACAGGGATCACCTACGAGCAGTACTTC	CASSQGTGITYEQYF